The 10 T cell receptor beta chains below all came from one sample that was sequenced in a study of T cells in tuberculosis. Profiling relied on immunoSEQ multiplex PCR, and the TCRdb table lists in-frame clones only, not all of them. This repertoire shows tens of thousands of clones, approximately 93% found once; its top ten account for over 2%. The specimen was PBMCs. The source is a donor aged 10-29 years with latent tuberculosis or without tuberculosis infection.

This chain uses TRBV4-1 with TRBJ1-1; tentative D call: TRBD1 (6 bases). The CDR3 sequence is 14 residues long. V dropped 4 bases and J dropped 4 bases, with 13 bases sitting between them. The germline gives CDR1 MGHRA, CDR2 YSYEKL. The chain's CDR3 is CASSRGRGPTEAFF. The DNA for the CDR3 is TGCGCCAGCAGCCGGGGCAGGGGACCCACTGAAGCTTTCTTT.

The chain links TRBV29-1 to TRBJ2-1; 10 nucleotides align to TRBD1. CDR3 length: 13 amino acids. Germline V gene lookup returns CDR1 SQVTM and CDR2 ANQGSEA. Germline trimming cut 6 bases from V and 7 bases from J; bases unmatched to any gene: 6. CDR3 DNA sequence: TGCAGCGTCAGGACAGGGGGGTGGAATGAGCAGTTCTTC. Protein: CSVRTGGWNEQFF.

The chain has TRBV9 and TRBJ2-5; D is possibly TRBD2 (6 bases). Germline lookup yields CDR1 SGDLS and CDR2 YYNGEE. This CDR3 contains 18 residues. Trimming took off 3 bases at V and 7 bases at J, with 28 bases between the two ends. The CDR3 sequence: CASSDAPAGQSSRLTQYF. The CDR3 region has the DNA TGTGCCAGCAGCGATGCTCCCGCGGGGCAGAGCTCCCGTTTGACCCAGTACTTC.

V usage is TRBV28 and J usage is TRBJ2-6, with D possibly being TRBD2 (7 bases). This CDR3 has 16 residues. Trimming took off 3 bases at V and 0 bases at J, with 9 bases between the two ends. The germline V gene encodes CDR1 MDHEN and CDR2 SYDVKM. CDR3 region: CASSFGGLSGANVLTF. In nucleotides, the CDR3 is TGTGCCAGCAGTTTCGGGGGGCTCTCTGGGGCCAACGTCCTGACTTTC.

The V and J genes are TRBV11-2 and TRBJ2-7; 14 bases are shared with TRBD2. V trimming: 5 bases; J trimming: 2 bases; junction bases outside the gene matches: 8. CDR1 and CDR2 (germline): SGHAT, FQNNGV. The CDR3 extends over 17 amino acids. The CDR3 DNA is TGTGCCAGCAGCCTTATCAGGACTAGCGGGAGGACCTACGAGCAGTACTTC. Its protein product is CASSLIRTSGRTYEQYF.

V usage is TRBV13 and J usage is TRBJ1-1, with a weak D call TRBD1 (6 bases). Trimming took off 4 bases at V and 1 base at J, with 10 bases between the two ends. This CDR3 comprises 14 residues. Germline CDR1 reads PRHDT; CDR2 reads FYEKMQ (reference sequence). For the CDR3, the DNA is TGTGCCAGCAGCTACCGGACAGAGAACACTGAAGCTTTCTTT. Translated: CASSYRTENTEAFF.

The chain carries TRBV5-1 and TRBJ2-7; 10 nucleotides align to TRBD2. Losses at the gene ends were 1 base for V and 0 bases for J; bases not matched to a gene: 7. Germline V gene lookup returns CDR1 SGHRS and CDR2 YFSETQ. The CDR3 loop spans 17 amino acids. CDR3 region: CASSLRTSGETSYEQYF. The DNA for the CDR3 is TGCGCCAGCAGCTTGAGGACTAGCGGTGAAACCTCCTACGAGCAGTACTTC.

About this clone itself: Other DNA variants within this sample encode the same CDR3. The CDR3 region is CATSRGTGEETQYF. DNA for the CDR3: TGTGCCACCAGCAGAGGTACAGGGGAGGAGACCCAGTACTTC. The genes are TRBV15 and TRBJ2-5; 7 bases line up with TRBD1. With 1 base clipped from V and 5 bases from J, the junction kept 4 bases outside the gene matches. This CDR3 has 14 amino acids. Germline CDR1 is LNHNV and CDR2 is YYDKDF (reference sequence).

The CDR3 sequence is CAWSVRERDTQYF. The CDR3 DNA is TGTGCCTGGAGTGTAAGAGAGAGAGATACGCAGTATTTT. The V gene is TRBV30, the J gene TRBJ2-3; no clear D gene. CDR3 size: 13 residues. Per the germline V gene, CDR1 is GTSNPN and CDR2 is SVGIG (reference sequence). V shed 0 bases and J shed 5 bases, with 9 bases lying between them.

The V gene is TRBV28, the J gene TRBJ2-3; weak D call: TRBD1 (6 bases). The V end lost 7 bases, the J end lost 6 bases, and 20 bases lay between the germline ends. Germline CDR1 MDHEN, CDR2 SYDVKM. CDR3 length equals 15 residues. CDR3 sequence reads: CASTPQGPSEDTQYF. The DNA for the CDR3 is TGTGCCAGCACCCCACAGGGCCCTTCTGAGGATACGCAGTATTTT.